This T cell receptor beta chain was obtained from a study of beta chain features in type 1 diabetes. This clone showed up just a few times. Expressed TCRB transcripts got sequenced, as all isolated RNA was reverse transcribed. Clones were read by immunoSEQ multiplex PCR, and TCRdb kept only the in-frame ones, dropping some. The data contain about 900,000 clones, roughly 17% of them singletons. V lost 5 bases, J lost 3 bases, and 22 bases lay in between. CDR1 and CDR2 (germline): SGHDT, YYEEEE. The CDR3 is 17 amino acids. Sequencing used naive CD4+ T cells from blood. The receptor was isolated from a young woman in good health. This chain uses TRBV5-6 with TRBJ2-3, with D hard to call. The DNA of the CDR3 is TGTGCCAGCAGTTTACCTTGGGCGCCTCACCTTACAGATACGCAGTATTTT. Translation: CASSLPWAPHLTDTQYF.